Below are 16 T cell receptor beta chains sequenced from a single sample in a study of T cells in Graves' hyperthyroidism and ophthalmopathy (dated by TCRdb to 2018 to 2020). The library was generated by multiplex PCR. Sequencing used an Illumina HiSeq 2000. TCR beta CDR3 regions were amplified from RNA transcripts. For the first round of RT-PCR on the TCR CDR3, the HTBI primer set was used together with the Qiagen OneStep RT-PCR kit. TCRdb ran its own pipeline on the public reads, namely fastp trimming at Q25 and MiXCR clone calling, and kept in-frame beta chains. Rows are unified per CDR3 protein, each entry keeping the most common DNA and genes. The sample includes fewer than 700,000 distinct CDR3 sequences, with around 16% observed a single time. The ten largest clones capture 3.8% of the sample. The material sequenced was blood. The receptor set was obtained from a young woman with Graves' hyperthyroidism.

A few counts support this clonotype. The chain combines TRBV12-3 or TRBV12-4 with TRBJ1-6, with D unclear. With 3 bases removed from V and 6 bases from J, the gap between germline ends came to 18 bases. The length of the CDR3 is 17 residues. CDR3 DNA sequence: TGTGCCAGCAGTTTTGGTGGCGGTATGGGCTGTAATTCACCCCTCCACTTT. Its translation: CASSFGGGMGCNSPLHF.

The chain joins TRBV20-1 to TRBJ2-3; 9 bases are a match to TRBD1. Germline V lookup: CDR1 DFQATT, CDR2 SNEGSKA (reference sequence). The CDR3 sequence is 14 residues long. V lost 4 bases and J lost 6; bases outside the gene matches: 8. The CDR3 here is CSATPDRGADTQYF. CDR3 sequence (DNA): TGCAGTGCTACCCCGGACAGGGGTGCGGATACGCAGTATTTT.

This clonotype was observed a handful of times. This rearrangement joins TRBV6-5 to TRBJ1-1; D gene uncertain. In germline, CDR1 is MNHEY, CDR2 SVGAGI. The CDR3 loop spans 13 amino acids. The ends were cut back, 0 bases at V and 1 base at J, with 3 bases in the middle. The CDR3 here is CASSYSQNTEAFF. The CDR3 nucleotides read TGTGCCAGCAGTTACTCTCAGAACACTGAAGCTTTCTTT.

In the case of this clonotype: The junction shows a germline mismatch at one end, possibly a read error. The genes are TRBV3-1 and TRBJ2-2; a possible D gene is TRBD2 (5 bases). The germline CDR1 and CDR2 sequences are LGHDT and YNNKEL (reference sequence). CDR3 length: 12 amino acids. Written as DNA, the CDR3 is TGTGCCAGCAGCCAGGATACCGGGGAGCTGTCTTTT. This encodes CASSQDTGELSF.

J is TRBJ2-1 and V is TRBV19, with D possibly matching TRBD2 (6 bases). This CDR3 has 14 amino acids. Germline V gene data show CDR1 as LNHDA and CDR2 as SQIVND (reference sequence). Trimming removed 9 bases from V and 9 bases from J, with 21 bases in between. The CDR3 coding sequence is TGTGCCAGCTTAAACTCGGACCGGAGGGGTGAGCAGTTCTTC. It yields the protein CASLNSDRRGEQFF.

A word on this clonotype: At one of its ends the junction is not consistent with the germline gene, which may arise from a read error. CDR3 sequence: CASKPGRSRRGSNSSLHF. The DNA of the CDR3 is TGTGCCAGCAAACCGGGACGGAGCCGGAGGGGCTCAAATTCATCCCTCCACTTT. The chain uses TRBV28 and TRBJ1-6; a possible D gene is TRBD1 (5 bases). CDR1 is MDHEN, CDR2 SYDVKM, per germline. The CDR3 is 18 amino acids.

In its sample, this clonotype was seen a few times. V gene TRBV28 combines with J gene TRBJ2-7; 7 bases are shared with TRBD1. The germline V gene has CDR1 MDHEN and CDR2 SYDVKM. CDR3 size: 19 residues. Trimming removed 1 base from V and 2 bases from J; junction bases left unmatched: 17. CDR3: CASSLSSAGGLTSPYEQYF. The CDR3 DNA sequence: TGTGCCAGCAGTTTATCTTCGGCAGGGGGATTGACTTCCCCCTACGAGCAGTACTTC.

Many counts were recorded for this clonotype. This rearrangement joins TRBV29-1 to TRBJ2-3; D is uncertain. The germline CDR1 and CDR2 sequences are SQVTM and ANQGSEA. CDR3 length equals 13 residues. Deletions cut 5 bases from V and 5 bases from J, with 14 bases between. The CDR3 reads CSVRPGYGDTQYF. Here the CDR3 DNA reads TGCAGCGTTCGTCCGGGCTATGGAGATACGCAGTATTTT.

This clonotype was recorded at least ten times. The CDR3 here is CASSLDLLAGGDTQYF. The DNA for the CDR3 is TGTGCCAGCAGCTTAGATTTACTGGCGGGAGGGGATACGCAGTATTTT. The J gene is TRBJ2-3, the V gene TRBV7-2, with TRBD2 matching 9 bases. Germline V gives CDR1 SGHTA, CDR2 FQGNSA. There are 16 residues in the CDR3. V shed 1 base and J 6 bases; nucleotides not matched to a gene: 8.

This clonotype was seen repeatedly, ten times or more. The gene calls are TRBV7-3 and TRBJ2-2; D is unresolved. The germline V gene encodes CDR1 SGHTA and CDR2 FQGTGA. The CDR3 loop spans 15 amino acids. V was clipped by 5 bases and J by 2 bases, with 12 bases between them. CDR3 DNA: TGTGCCAGCAGCCCCCGGAACTATAACACCGGGGAGCTGTTTTTT. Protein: CASSPRNYNTGELFF.

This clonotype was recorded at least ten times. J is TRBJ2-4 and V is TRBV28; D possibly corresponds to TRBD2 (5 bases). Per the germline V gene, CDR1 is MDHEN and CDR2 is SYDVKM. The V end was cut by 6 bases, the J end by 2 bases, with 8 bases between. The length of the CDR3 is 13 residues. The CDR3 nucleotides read TGTGCCAGCAGAGAGGGTTCCAAAAACATTCAGTACTTC. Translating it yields CASREGSKNIQYF.

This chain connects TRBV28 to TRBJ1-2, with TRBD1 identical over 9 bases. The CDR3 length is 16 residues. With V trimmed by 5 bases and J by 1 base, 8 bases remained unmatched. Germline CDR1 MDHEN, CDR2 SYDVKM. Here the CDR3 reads CASSLPGQGINYGYTF. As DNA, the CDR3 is TGTGCCAGCAGTCTTCCGGGACAGGGAATTAACTATGGCTACACCTTC.

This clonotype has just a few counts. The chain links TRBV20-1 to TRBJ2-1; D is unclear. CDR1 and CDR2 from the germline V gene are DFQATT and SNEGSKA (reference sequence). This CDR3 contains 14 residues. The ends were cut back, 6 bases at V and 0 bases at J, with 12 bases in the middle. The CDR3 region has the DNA TGCAGTGCACAATGGCGGAGCTCCTACAATGAGCAGTTCTTC. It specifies CSAQWRSSYNEQFF.

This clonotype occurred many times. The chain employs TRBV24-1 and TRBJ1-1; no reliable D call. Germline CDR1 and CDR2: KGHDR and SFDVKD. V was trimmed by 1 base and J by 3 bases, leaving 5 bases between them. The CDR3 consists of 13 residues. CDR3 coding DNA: TGTGCCACCAGTGATTTTAGGGACACTGAAGCTTTCTTT. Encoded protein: CATSDFRDTEAFF.

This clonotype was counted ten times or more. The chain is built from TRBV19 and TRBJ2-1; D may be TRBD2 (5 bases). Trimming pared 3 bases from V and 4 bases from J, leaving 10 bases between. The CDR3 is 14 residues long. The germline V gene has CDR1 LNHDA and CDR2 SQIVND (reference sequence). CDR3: CASSMGVAYNEQFF. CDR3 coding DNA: TGTGCCAGTAGTATGGGAGTAGCGTACAATGAGCAGTTCTTC. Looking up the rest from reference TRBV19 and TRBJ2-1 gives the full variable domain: DGGITQSPKYLFRKEGQNVTLSCEQNLNHDAMYWYRQDPGQGLRLIYYSQIVNDFQKGDIAEGYSVSREKKESFPLTVTSAQKNPTAFYLCASSMGVAYNEQFFGPGTRLTVL.

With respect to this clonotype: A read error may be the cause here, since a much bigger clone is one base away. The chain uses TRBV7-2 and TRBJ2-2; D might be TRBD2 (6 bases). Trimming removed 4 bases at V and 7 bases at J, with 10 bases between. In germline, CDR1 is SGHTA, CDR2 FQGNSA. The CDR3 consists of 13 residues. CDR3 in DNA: TGTGCCAGCAGCTCCGGGGGTATCGGGGAGCTGTTTTTT. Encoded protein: CASSSGGIGELFF.